This T cell receptor beta chain originates from a study of CD8+CD57+ T cells in acquired aplastic anemia. Background on the study: Average DNA yield from sorted CD4+ and CD8+ cells was about 2.9 ug.

Sequencing was done on patients that had shown CD8+CD57+ cell expansion by flow cytometry. CDR3 and TCR beta VDJ profiling relied on genomic DNA as the template. Each CDR3 protein gets one entry after TCRdb re-called the reads with MiXCR. The sample holds about 40,000 distinct CDR3 sequences, approximately 57% seen once. Sequencing was carried out using sorted CD4+, CD8+, or CD8+CD57+ T cells (not recorded which) from PBMCs. The source is a human donor with aplastic anemia.

In nucleotides, the CDR3 is TGTGCCAGCCGCGGGCCGAACACTGAAGCTTTCTTT. Translating gives CASRGPNTEAFF. J is TRBJ1-1 and V is TRBV25-1; D unclear. Germline assignment: CDR1 MGHDK and CDR2 SYGVNS. This CDR3 has 12 residues. V gave up 8 bases and J gave up 1 base, with 8 bases separating them.